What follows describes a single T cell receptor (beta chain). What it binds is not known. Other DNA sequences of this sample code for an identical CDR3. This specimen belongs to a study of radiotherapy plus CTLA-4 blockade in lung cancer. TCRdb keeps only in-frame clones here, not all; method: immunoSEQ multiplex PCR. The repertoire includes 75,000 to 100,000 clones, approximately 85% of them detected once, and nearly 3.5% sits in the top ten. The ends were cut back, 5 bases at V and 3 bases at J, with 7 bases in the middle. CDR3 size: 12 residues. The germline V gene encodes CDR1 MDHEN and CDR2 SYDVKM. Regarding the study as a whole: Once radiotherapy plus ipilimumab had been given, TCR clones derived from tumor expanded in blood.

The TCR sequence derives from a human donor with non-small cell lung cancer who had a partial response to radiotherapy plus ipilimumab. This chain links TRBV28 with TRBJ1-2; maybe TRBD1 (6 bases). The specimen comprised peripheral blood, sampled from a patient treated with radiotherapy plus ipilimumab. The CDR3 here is CASSTGYYGYTF. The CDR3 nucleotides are TGTGCCAGCAGTACAGGGTACTATGGCTACACCTTC.